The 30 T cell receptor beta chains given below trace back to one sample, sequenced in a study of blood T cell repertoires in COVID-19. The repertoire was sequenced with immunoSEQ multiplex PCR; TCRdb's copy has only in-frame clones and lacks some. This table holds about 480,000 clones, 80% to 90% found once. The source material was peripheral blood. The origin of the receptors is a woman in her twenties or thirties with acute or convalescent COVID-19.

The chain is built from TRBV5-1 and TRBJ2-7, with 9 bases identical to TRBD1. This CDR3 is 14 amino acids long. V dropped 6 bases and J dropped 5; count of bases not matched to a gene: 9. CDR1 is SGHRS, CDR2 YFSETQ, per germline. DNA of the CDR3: TGCGCCAGCACCCGGGGACAGGGTTTGAACGAGCAGTACTTC. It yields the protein CASTRGQGLNEQYF.

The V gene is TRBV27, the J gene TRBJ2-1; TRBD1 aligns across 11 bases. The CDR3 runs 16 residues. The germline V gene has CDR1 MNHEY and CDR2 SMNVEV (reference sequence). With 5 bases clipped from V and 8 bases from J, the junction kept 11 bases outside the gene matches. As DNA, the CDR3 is TGTGCCAGCAGTCCCCGGACAGGGGGCAACCGGGATGAGCAGTTCTTC. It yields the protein CASSPRTGGNRDEQFF.

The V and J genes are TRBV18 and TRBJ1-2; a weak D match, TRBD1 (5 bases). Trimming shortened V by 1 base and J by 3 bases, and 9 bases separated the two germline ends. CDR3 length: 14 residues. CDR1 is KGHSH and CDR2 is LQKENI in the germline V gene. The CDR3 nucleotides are TGTGCCAGCTCACCACGGCAGGGCCACTATGGCTACACCTTC. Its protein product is CASSPRQGHYGYTF.

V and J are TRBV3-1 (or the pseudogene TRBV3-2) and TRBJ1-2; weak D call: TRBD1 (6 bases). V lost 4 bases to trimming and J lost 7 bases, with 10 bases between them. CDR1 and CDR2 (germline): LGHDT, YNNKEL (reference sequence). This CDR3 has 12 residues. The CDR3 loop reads CASSPGGPGYTF. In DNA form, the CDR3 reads TGTGCCAGCAGCCCCGGGGGGCCTGGCTACACCTTC.

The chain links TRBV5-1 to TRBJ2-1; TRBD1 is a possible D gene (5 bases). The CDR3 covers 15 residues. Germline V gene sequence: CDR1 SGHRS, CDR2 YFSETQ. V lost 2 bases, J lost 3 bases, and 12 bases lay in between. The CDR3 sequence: CASSFSRQIYNEQFF. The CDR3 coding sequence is TGCGCCAGCAGCTTTTCGAGACAGATCTACAATGAGCAGTTCTTC.

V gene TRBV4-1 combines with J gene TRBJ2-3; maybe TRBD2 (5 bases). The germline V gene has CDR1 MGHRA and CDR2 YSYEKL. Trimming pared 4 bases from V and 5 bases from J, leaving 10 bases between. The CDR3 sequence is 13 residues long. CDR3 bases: TGCGCCAGCAGCCCTTACGGGGTAGATACGCAGTATTTT. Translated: CASSPYGVDTQYF.

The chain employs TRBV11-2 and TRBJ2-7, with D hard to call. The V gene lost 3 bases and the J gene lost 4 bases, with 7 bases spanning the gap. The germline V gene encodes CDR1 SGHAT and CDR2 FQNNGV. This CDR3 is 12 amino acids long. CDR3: CASSFTSYEQYF. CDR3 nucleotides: TGTGCCAGCAGCTTCACCAGTTACGAGCAGTACTTC. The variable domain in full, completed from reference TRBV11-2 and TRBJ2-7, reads EAGVAQSPRYKIIEKRQSVAFWCNPISGHATLYWYQQILGQGPKLLIQFQNNGVVDDSQLPKDRFSAERLKGVDSTLKIQPAKLEDSAVYLCASSFTSYEQYFGPGTRLTVT.

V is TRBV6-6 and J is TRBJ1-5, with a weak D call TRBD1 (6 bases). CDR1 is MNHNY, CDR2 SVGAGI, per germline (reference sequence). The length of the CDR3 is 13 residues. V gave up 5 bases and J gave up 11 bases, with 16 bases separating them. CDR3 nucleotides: TGTGCCAGCAGTGGGGGCCGCGTGAGGGCCCAGCATTTT. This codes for CASSGGRVRAQHF.

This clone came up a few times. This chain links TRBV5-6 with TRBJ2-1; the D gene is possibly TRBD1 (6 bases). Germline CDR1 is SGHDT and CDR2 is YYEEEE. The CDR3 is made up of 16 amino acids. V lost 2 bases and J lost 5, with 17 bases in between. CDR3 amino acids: CASSFQRLRDNNEQFF. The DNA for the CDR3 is TGTGCCAGCAGCTTTCAACGCCTCCGGGACAACAATGAGCAGTTCTTC. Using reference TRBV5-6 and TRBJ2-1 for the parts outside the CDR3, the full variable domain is DAGVTQSPTHLIKTRGQQVTLRCSPKSGHDTVSWYQQALGQGPQFIFQYYEEEERQRGNFPDRFSGHQFPNYSSELNVNALLLGDSALYLCASSFQRLRDNNEQFFGPGTRLTVL.

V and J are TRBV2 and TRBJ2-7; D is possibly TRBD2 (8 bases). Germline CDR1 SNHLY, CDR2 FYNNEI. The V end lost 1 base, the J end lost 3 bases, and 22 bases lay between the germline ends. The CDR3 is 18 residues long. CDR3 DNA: TGTGCCAGCAGTGAAGGGGTTAGCGGGGACAGTCTTAACTACGAGCAGTACTTC. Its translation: CASSEGVSGDSLNYEQYF. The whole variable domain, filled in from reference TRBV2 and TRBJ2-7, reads EPEVTQTPSHQVTQMGQEVILRCVPISNHLYFYWYRQILGQKVEFLVSFYNNEISEKSEIFDDQFSVERPDGSNFTLKIRSTKLEDSAMYFCASSEGVSGDSLNYEQYFGPGTRLTVT.

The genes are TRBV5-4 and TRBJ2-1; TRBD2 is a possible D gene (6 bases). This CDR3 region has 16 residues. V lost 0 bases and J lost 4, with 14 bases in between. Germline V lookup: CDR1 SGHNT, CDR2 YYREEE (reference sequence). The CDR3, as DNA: TGTGCCAGCAGCTTGGATGGCGGGGTAGTGTACAATGAGCAGTTCTTC. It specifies CASSLDGGVVYNEQFF.

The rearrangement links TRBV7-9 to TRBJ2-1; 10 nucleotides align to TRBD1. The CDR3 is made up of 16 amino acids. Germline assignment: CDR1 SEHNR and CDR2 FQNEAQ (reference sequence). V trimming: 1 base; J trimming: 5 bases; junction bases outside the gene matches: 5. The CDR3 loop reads CASSLVGDRGNNEQFF. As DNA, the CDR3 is TGTGCCAGCAGCTTAGTAGGGGACAGGGGAAACAATGAGCAGTTCTTC.

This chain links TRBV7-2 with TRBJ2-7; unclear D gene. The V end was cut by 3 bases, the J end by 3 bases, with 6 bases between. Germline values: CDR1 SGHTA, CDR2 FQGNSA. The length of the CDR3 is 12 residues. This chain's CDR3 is CASSFSLYEQYF. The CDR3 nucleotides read TGTGCCAGCAGCTTCTCCCTCTACGAGCAGTACTTC.

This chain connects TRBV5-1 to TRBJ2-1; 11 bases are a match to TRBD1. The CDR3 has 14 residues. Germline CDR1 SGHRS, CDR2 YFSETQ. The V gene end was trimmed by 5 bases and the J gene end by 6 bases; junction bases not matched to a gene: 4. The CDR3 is CASRPGTGGNEQFF. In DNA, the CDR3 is TGCGCCAGCAGACCCGGGACAGGGGGCAATGAGCAGTTCTTC.

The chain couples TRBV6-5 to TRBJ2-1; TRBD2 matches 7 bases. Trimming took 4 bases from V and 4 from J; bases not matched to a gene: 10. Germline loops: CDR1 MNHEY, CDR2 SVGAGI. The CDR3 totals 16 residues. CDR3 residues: CASSSRIGGGYNEQFF. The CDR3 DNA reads TGTGCCAGCAGTTCCAGAATTGGGGGGGGGTACAATGAGCAGTTCTTC.

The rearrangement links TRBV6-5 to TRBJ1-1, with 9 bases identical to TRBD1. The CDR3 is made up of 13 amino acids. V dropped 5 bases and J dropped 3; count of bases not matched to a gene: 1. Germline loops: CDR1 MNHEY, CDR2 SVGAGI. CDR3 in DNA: TGTGCCAGCAGTCGGACAGGGGACACTGAAGCTTTCTTT. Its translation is CASSRTGDTEAFF.

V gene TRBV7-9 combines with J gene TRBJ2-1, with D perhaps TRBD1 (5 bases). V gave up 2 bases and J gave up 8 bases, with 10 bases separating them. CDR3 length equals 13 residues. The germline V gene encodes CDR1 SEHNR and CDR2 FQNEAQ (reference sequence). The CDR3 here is CASSLYIGDEQFF. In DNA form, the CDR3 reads TGTGCCAGCAGCTTATATATAGGGGATGAGCAGTTCTTC. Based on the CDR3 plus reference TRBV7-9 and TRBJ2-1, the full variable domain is DTGVSQNPRHKITKRGQNVTFRCDPISEHNRLYWYRQTLGQGPEFLTYFQNEAQLEKSRLLSDRFSAERPKGSFSTLEIQRTEQGDSAMYLCASSLYIGDEQFFGPGTRLTVL.

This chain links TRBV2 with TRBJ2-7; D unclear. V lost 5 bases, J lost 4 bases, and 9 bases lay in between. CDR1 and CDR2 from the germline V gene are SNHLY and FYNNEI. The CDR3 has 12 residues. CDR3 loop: CASSLLLYEQYF. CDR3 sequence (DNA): TGTGCCAGCAGTTTACTCCTATACGAGCAGTACTTC. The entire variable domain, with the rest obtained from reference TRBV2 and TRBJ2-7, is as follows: EPEVTQTPSHQVTQMGQEVILRCVPISNHLYFYWYRQILGQKVEFLVSFYNNEISEKSEIFDDQFSVERPDGSNFTLKIRSTKLEDSAMYFCASSLLLYEQYFGPGTRLTVT.

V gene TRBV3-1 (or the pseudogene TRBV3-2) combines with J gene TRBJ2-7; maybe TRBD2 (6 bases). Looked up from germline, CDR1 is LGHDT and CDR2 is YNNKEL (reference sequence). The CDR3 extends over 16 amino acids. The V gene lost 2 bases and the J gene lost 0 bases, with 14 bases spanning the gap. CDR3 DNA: TGTGCCAGCAGCCAACCGGGTAGCGGAAGCTCCTACGAGCAGTACTTC. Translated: CASSQPGSGSSYEQYF.

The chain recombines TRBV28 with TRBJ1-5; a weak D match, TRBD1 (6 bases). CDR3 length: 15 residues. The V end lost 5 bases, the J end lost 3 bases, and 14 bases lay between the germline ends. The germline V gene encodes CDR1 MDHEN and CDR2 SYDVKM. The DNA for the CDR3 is TGTGCCAGCAGTCTCCTGGACAGCGACAATCAGCCCCAGCATTTT. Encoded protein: CASSLLDSDNQPQHF.

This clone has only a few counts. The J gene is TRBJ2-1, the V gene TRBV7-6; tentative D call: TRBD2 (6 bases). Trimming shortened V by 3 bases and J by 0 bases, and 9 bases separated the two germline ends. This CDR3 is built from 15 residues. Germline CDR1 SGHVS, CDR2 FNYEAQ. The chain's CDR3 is CASSFDGSSYNEQFF. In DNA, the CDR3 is TGTGCCAGCAGCTTCGACGGGAGCTCCTACAATGAGCAGTTCTTC. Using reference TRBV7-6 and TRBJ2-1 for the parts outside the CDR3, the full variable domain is GAGVSQSPRYKVTKRGQDVALRCDPISGHVSLYWYRQALGQGPEFLTYFNYEAQQDKSGLPNDRFSAERPEGSISTLTIQRTEQRDSAMYRCASSFDGSSYNEQFFGPGTRLTVL.

The CDR3 sequence: CASSDGQGSNRGYTF. In nucleotides, the CDR3 is TGTGCCAGTAGTGATGGACAGGGGTCGAATAGGGGCTACACCTTC. This chain links TRBV19 with TRBJ1-2; 9 positions agree with TRBD1. The junction had 12 bases not matched to a gene; V was cut back by 5 bases and J by 8 bases. The CDR3 covers 15 residues. Germline loops: CDR1 LNHDA, CDR2 SQIVND (reference sequence).

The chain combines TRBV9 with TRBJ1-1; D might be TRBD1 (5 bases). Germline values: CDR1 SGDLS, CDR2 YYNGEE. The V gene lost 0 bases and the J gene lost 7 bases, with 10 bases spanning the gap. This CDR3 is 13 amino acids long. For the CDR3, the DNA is TGTGCCAGCAGCGTAGGGACAAAGAGTGAAGCTTTCTTT. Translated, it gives CASSVGTKSEAFF.

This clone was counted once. CDR3 region: CASAGIKNTEAFF. The CDR3, as DNA: TGTGCCAGCGCCGGGATAAAGAACACTGAAGCTTTCTTT. The gene calls are TRBV27 and TRBJ1-1; D call uncertain. CDR1 is MNHEY, CDR2 SMNVEV, per germline (reference sequence). Trimming took 8 bases from V and 1 from J, leaving 11 bases between them. The CDR3 totals 13 residues.

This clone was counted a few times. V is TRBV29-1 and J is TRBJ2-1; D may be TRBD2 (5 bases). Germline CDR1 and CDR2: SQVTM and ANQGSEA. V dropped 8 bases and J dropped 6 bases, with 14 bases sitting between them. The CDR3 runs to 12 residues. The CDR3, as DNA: TGCAGCTTTCCCTCGGGGAGCAATGAGCAGTTCTTC. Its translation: CSFPSGSNEQFF.

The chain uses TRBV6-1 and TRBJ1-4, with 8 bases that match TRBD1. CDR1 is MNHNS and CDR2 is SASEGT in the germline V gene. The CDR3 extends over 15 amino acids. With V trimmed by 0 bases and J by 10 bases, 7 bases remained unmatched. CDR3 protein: CASSEAAGGVGKLFF. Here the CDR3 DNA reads TGTGCCAGCAGTGAAGCGGCAGGGGGCGTTGGAAAACTGTTTTTT.

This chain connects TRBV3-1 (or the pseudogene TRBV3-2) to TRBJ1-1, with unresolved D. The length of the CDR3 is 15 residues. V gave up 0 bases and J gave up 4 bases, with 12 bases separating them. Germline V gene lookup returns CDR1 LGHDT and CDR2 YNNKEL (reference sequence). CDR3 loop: CASSQDRPGGTEAFF. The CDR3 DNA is TGTGCCAGCAGCCAAGATCGCCCGGGTGGCACTGAAGCTTTCTTT.

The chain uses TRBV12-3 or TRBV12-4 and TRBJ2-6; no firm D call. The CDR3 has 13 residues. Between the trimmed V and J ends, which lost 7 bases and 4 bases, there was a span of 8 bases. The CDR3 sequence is CASTPSGANVLTF. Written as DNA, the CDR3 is TGTGCCAGCACTCCCTCGGGGGCCAACGTCCTGACTTTC.

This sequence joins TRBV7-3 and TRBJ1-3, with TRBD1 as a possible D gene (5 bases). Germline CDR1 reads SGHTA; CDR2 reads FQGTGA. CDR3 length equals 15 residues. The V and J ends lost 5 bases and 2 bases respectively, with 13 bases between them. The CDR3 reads CASSPGGFAGNTIYF. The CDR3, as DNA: TGTGCCAGCAGCCCCGGGGGATTTGCTGGAAACACCATATATTTT.

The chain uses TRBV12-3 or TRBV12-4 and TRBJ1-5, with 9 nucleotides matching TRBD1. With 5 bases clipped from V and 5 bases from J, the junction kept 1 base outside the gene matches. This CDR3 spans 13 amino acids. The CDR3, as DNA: TGTGCCAGCAGTACAGGGGGCCATCAGCCCCAGCATTTT. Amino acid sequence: CASSTGGHQPQHF.